This T cell receptor beta chain was retrieved from a study of blood T cell repertoires in COVID-19. Looking at the study overall: From the United States, Italy and Spain came samples of acute and convalescent COVID-19. PBMCs, B-cell-depleted T cells, or T cells provided the cDNA or gDNA that made up the material.

In the original workflow: For nucleated cells, counts were estimated from reference gene primer amplification. TCRdb keeps only in-frame clones here, not all; method: immunoSEQ multiplex PCR. That table supplies the V and J calls and clone size; D and trimming were determined from the DNA. The table shows around 260,000 clones, with 86% occurring only once. The V end lost 1 base, the J end lost 5 bases, and 10 bases lay between the germline ends. The CDR3 is made up of 14 amino acids. Germline CDR1 is SGHTA and CDR2 is FQGNSA. The sequenced sample consisted of peripheral blood. V and J are TRBV7-2 and TRBJ2-3; D gene ambiguous. The TCR was taken from a man aged 35 to 55 who had recovered from COVID-19. The CDR3, as DNA: TGTGCCAGCAGCTTAGGACTCGGCATAGATACGCAGTATTTT. Protein product: CASSLGLGIDTQYF.